These T cell receptor beta chains were read from a single sample in a study of blood T cell repertoires in COVID-19. Using immunoSEQ multiplex PCR, the repertoire was profiled, and TCRdb retains in-frame clones only, with some absent. Among 120,000 to 150,000 clones listed, 81% were seen once. Sequencing input: peripheral blood. The source of these receptors is a human donor with acute or convalescent COVID-19. The donor label of this sample is uncertain. CDR3s include the opening cysteine and the closing phenylalanine or tryptophan. The D gene is left open where the match is weak. The listing skips clone size in some rows; elsewhere it reads once, few, many or a size class.

. | TRBJ2-3 | TRBV5-1 | . | CASSPELSGTQYF | TGCGCCAGCAGCCCCGAACTGTCAGGTACGCAGTATTTT
. | TRBJ1-6 | TRBV30 | . | CAWSSTSSYNSPLHF | TGTGCCTGGAGTTCTACGAGCTCCTATAATTCACCCCTCCACTTT
. | TRBJ2-1 | TRBV30 | . | CAWSVQIHVQQFF | TGTGCCTGGAGTGTACAAATACACGTGCAGCAGTTCTTC
. | TRBJ1-1 | TRBV10-2 | few | CAARAGETEAFF | TGCGCCGCTAGGGCAGGGGAAACTGAAGCTTTCTTT
. | TRBJ2-1 | TRBV13 | . | CASSMNSREQFF | TGTGCCAGCAGCATGAACTCTCGAGAGCAGTTCTTC
. | TRBJ1-1 | TRBV27 | few | CASRLTGMNTEAFF | TGTGCCAGCAGACTCACAGGGATGAACACTGAAGCTTTCTTT
. | TRBJ2-1 | TRBV7-2 | few | CASSLASAPYNEQFF | TGTGCCAGCAGCTTAGCATCAGCGCCGTACAATGAGCAGTTCTTC
. | TRBJ1-1 | TRBV7-4 | . | CASSSRRGGTEAFF | TGTGCCAGCAGCTCTAGACGGGGGGGCACTGAAGCTTTCTTT
. | TRBJ2-7 | TRBV6-5 | . | CASSSGGVDSYEQYF | TGTGCCAGCAGTTCTGGAGGGGTCGACTCCTACGAGCAGTACTTC
. | TRBJ2-3 | TRBV5-4 | . | CASSSGSAGTDTQYF | TGTGCCAGCAGTTCGGGAAGCGCCGGCACAGATACGCAGTATTTT
TRBD1 | TRBJ1-4 | TRBV5-1 | once | CASSSTGAGEKLFF | TGCGCCAGCAGCTCGACAGGGGCGGGTGAAAAACTGTTTTTT
. | TRBJ2-1 | TRBV7-9 | . | CASSLRRLSNEQFF | TGTGCCAGCAGCTTAAGGAGGCTATCCAATGAGCAGTTCTTC
TRBD1 | TRBJ1-2 | TRBV27 | . | CASGRDRDYGYTF | TGTGCCAGCGGGCGAGACAGGGACTATGGCTACACCTTC
TRBD2 | TRBJ2-5 | TRBV24-1 | . | CATSDTSSGGSSQTQYF | TGTGCCACCAGTGATACCTCTAGCGGGGGCTCGTCTCAGACCCAGTACTTC
. | TRBJ1-5 | TRBV6-5 | . | CASSSREGHSNQPQHF | TGTGCCAGCAGTTCCAGGGAGGGCCATAGCAATCAGCCCCAGCATTTT